What follows are 10 T cell receptor beta chains derived from one specimen sequenced in a study of blood T cells in healthy people across ages. Then a second PCR, running roughly 7 to 11 cycles, was carried out with a sample-barcoded 5' primer and a J-beta primer mix. Each CDR3 protein gets one entry after TCRdb re-called the 5' RACE reads with MiXCR. The sample includes around 870,000 distinct CDR3 sequences, more than 25% of them seen just once. The source material was blood. The receptors originated from a woman of 80 years or more in good health.

The chain carries TRBV5-1 and TRBJ2-3, with 7 nucleotides matching TRBD1. The CDR3 totals 13 residues. Trimming cost V 4 bases and J 14 bases; bases outside gene matches: 13. Germline loops: CDR1 SGHRS, CDR2 YFSETQ. CDR3 in DNA: TGCGCCAGCAGCCCCGTCGAGAGAGGGGGCGGGTATTTT. Translating it yields CASSPVERGGGYF. The whole variable domain, filled in from reference TRBV5-1 and TRBJ2-3, reads KAGVTQTPRYLIKTRGQQVTLSCSPISGHRSVSWYQQTPGQGLQFLFEYFSETQRNKGNFPGRFSGRQFSNSRSEMNVSTLELGDSALYLCASSPVERGGGYFGPGTRLTVL.

The chain links TRBV28 to TRBJ1-4; TRBD1 matches at 9 bases. Germline CDR1 and CDR2: MDHEN and SYDVKM. V gave up 4 bases and J gave up 8 bases; unmatched junction bases: 2. This CDR3 contains 13 residues. In DNA form, the CDR3 reads TGTGCCAGCAGTTGGGACAGGGACGAAAAACTGTTTTTT. Translated: CASSWDRDEKLFF.

This clonotype turned up a few times. A much larger clone lies a single base off, so this may be a read error. The J gene is TRBJ2-5, the V gene TRBV6-5; D call uncertain. This CDR3 comprises 14 residues. CDR1 is MNHEY and CDR2 is SVGAGI in the germline V gene. CDR3 region: CASRYSRTSETQYF. The CDR3, as DNA: TGTGCCAGCAGGTACTCTCGGACCTCAGAGACCCAGTACTTC.

The chain links TRBV7-8 to TRBJ2-1; either TRBD1 or TRBD2 may fit D (5 bases each). The CDR3 runs to 15 residues. CDR1 SGHVS and CDR2 FQNEAQ come from the germline V gene. V gave up 6 bases and J gave up 0 bases, with 12 bases separating them. CDR3 loop: CASRLGESSYNEQFF. As DNA, the CDR3 is TGTGCCAGCAGGCTAGGGGAGAGCTCCTACAATGAGCAGTTCTTC.

This clonotype has only a few counts. The chain couples TRBV18 to TRBJ1-1; 7 nucleotides agree with TRBD1. This CDR3 has 12 residues. V dropped 4 bases and J dropped 8; count of bases not matched to a gene: 4. Germline V lookup: CDR1 KGHSH, CDR2 LQKENI. The CDR3 bases are TGTGCCAGCTCACTACAGGGGCAAGAAGCTTTCTTT. This gives the protein CASSLQGQEAFF. Using reference TRBV18 and TRBJ1-1 for the parts outside the CDR3, the full variable domain is NAGVMQNPRHLVRRRGQEARLRCSPMKGHSHVYWYRQLPEEGLKFMVYLQKENIIDESGMPKERFSAEFPKEGPSILRIQQVVRGDSAAYFCASSLQGQEAFFGQGTRLTVV.

Note on this clonotype: A much larger clone is a single base away; this may be a read error. The chain recombines TRBV6-5 with TRBJ1-5; D is undetermined. The CDR3 covers 14 residues. Germline V CDR1 and CDR2: MNHEY, SVGAGI. The V end lost 6 bases, the J end lost 2 bases, and 11 bases lay between the germline ends. CDR3 in DNA: TGTGCCAGCAGACGGGTCAAAGGCAATCAGCCCCAGCATTTT. Encoded protein: CASRRVKGNQPQHF.

There are a few counts of this clonotype. V gene TRBV20-1 combines with J gene TRBJ2-3, with a possible D match to TRBD1 (5 bases). Trimming took 0 bases from V and 1 from J, leaving 8 bases between them. The CDR3 spans 14 residues. CDR1 DFQATT and CDR2 SNEGSKA come from the germline V gene (reference sequence). CDR3 region: CSAREGPGTDTQYF. CDR3 sequence (DNA): TGCAGTGCTAGAGAGGGGCCGGGCACAGATACGCAGTATTTT.

As regards this clonotype: Given a much more abundant clone one base away, this may be a read error. The chain carries TRBV20-1 and TRBJ2-1, with D perhaps TRBD1 (5 bases). Trimming stripped 3 bases from V and 8 bases from J, with 11 bases between. The CDR3 is 12 amino acids. Germline V gene lookup returns CDR1 DFQATT and CDR2 SNEGSKA (reference sequence). CDR3 loop: CSARGPTDEQFF. In DNA form, the CDR3 reads TGCAGTGCTAGGGGGCCTACGGATGAGCAGTTCTTC.

The table lists this clonotype with a few counts. V usage is TRBV12-3 or TRBV12-4 and J usage is TRBJ2-1, with 9 bases that match TRBD2. V shed 1 base, J shed 2 bases, and the junction held 3 bases outside the gene matches. The CDR3 is made up of 16 amino acids. The chain's CDR3 is CASSLEAGGPYNEQFF. The CDR3 DNA reads TGTGCCAGCAGTTTAGAGGCGGGGGGGCCCTACAATGAGCAGTTCTTC.

This clonotype was counted only a few times. The CDR3 coding sequence is TGTGCCAGCAGTGAACTAAAGACAGGGGGCTTAGAGACCCAGTACTTC. It translates to CASSELKTGGLETQYF. J is TRBJ2-5 and V is TRBV25-1; 10 bases line up with TRBD1. This CDR3 has 16 amino acids. V gave up 2 bases and J gave up 4 bases; unmatched junction bases: 7. The germline CDR1 and CDR2 sequences are MGHDK and SYGVNS.